This T cell receptor (beta chain) was sequenced in a study of early T cells in non-severe SARS-CoV-2 infection. Broader study findings: VDJdb matching skewed toward anti-spike CD8 responses, missing private and CD4 specificities.

Each single cDNA molecule received a unique molecular identifier. TCRdb itself ran the 5' RACE reads through MiXCR, one entry per CDR3 protein. The repertoire has fewer than 65,000 distinct CDR3 sequences, approximately 13% of them found once; the top ten carry around 1.4%. The germline V and J ends were trimmed by 0 bases and 2 bases, with 5 bases remaining between them. CDR1 and CDR2 (germline): DFQATT, SNEGSKA (reference sequence). The CDR3 length is 14 residues. This clonotype has just a few counts. Its antigen is undetermined. The material sequenced was whole blood. V is TRBV20-1 and J is TRBJ2-6; unclear D gene. The receptor was derived from an adult who was a healthcare worker with PCR-confirmed SARS-CoV-2 infection or an uninfected control (not recorded which). This chain's CDR3 is CSAREQPGANVLTF. As DNA, the CDR3 is TGCAGTGCTAGAGAACAGCCTGGGGCCAACGTCCTGACTTTC.